This TCR beta chain is from a study of memory CD4+ T cells and cytomegalovirus serostatus. Germline V gene data show CDR1 as KGHSH and CDR2 as LQKENI. The CDR3 has 17 residues. Whole-study findings and limits: Of under 200 reported CMV TCRbeta sequences, 55 to 80 were found in memory CD4+ repertoires. Suggested: most of the CMV-linked TCR signature lies in CD4+ memory cells.

As regards this clone: Its matching antigen is unknown. This could be a read error, since a much larger clone is one nucleotide away.

The sort gate was single viable CD3+CD4+CD8-CD45RO+ cells for memory CD4+ T cells. Serum IgG to CMV pp150, pp28, p38 and p52 defined serostatus. In the authors' methods: After removing out-of-frame reads, millions of distinct TCRbeta sequences remained. Method: immunoSEQ multiplex PCR; TCRdb's copy keeps in-frame clones and lacks some. The V and J calls and clone size were taken over from that table, and D and trimming were inferred from the DNA. The table lists approximately 50,000 clones, approximately 78% of them singletons. The source of this sequence is an adult in good health and CMV-seronegative. The gene calls are TRBV18 and TRBJ1-3, with 8 bases matching TRBD1. The source material was memory CD4+ T cells from blood. The CDR3 sequence is CASSPLAGQDSGNAIYF. As DNA, the CDR3 is TGTGCCAGCTCACCCTTGGCGGGACAGGACTCTGGAAACGCCATATATTTT.